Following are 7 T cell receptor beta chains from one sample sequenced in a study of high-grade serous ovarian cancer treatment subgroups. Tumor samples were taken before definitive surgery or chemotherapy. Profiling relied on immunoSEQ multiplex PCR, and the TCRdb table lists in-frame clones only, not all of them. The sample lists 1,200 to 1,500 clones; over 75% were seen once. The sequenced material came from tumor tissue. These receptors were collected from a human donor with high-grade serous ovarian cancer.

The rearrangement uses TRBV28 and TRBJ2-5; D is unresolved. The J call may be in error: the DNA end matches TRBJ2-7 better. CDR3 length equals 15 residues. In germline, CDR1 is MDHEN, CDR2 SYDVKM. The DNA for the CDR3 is TGTGCCAGCAGTCCACCTGACCTGAGCTCCTACGAGCAGTACTTC. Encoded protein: CASSPPDLSSYEQYF.

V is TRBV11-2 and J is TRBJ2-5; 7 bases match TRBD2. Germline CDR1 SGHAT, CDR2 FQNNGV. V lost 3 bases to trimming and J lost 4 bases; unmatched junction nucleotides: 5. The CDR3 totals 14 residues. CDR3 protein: CASSFSGRGETQYF. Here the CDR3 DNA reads TGTGCCAGCAGCTTTAGTGGGAGGGGAGAGACCCAGTACTTC.

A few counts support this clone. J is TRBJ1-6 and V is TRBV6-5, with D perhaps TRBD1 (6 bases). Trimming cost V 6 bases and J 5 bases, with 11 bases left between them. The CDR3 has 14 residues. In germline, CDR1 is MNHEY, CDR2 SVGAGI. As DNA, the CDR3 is TGTGCCAGCAGGGTACAGGGTAATAATTCACCCCTCCACTTT. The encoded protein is CASRVQGNNSPLHF.

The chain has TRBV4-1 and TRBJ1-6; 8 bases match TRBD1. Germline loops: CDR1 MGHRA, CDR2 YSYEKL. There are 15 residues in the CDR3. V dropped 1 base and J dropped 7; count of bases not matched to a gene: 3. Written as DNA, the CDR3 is TGCGCCAGCAGCCAAGCGGGACAGGCAAATTCACCCCTCCACTTT. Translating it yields CASSQAGQANSPLHF.

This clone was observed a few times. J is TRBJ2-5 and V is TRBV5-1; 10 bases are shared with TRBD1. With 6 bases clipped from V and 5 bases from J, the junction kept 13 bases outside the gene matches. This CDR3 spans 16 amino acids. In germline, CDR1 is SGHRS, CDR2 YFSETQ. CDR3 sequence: CASIPPGQGPGETQYF. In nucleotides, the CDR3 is TGCGCCAGCATTCCACCGGGACAGGGGCCGGGGGAGACCCAGTACTTC.

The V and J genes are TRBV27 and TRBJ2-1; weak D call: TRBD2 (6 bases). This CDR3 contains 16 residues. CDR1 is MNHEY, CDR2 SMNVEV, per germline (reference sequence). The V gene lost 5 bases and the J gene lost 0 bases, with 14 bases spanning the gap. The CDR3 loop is CASSQGTYSSYNEQFF. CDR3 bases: TGTGCCAGCAGTCAAGGGACTTATAGCTCCTACAATGAGCAGTTCTTC.

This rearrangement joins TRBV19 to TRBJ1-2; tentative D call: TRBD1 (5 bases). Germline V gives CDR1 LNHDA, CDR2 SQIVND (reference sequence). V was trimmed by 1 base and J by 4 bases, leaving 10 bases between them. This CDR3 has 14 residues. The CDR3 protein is CASSIGGRVYGYTF. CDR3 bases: TGTGCCAGTAGTATAGGCGGCAGGGTCTATGGCTACACCTTC.